This T cell receptor (beta chain) appears in the sequencing data of a study of regulatory T cells in long-lasting Graves disease. Study outcomes and limitations: Persistent disease showed a preference for TRBV28, TRBJ1-2 and TRBJ2-5.

Library construction for TCR beta used iRepertoire HTBI primers and Arm-PCR of CDR3 regions. TCRdb re-called the multiplex PCR reads through MiXCR, storing one row per CDR3 protein. Among under 300,000 distinct CDR3 sequences listed, about 17% were seen once. As to time point: newly diagnosed GD, antithyroid drugs for less than 3 months. Preparation of the TCR library used RNA extracted from PBMCs. The germline CDR1 and CDR2 sequences are SGHAT and FQNNGV. The CDR3 totals 14 residues. The V gene lost 8 bases and the J gene lost 12 bases, with 26 bases spanning the gap. Many counts were recorded for this clonotype. Its antigen remains unidentified. The data were also submitted as part of a second study, on T cells in Graves' hyperthyroidism and ophthalmopathy.

The clonotype was recovered from a woman aged 25-40 years with Graves disease. The specimen was peripheral blood mononuclear cells (PBMCs), collected at new diagnosis, from a patient treated with antithyroid drugs. The chain is built from TRBV11-2 and TRBJ2-7; D is possibly TRBD2 (6 bases). CDR3 in DNA: TGTGCCAGCGGACGGAACTTTGGGGGGTTGAGGCCGTACTTC. This encodes CASGRNFGGLRPYF.